One sample yielded the 9 T cell receptor beta chains listed below, sequenced in a study of CD8 T cells in Susac syndrome. A quantity of about 0.45 to 1 ug RNA underwent reverse transcription using random hexamers. Each CDR3 protein is one row after TCRdb ran MiXCR on the immunoSEQ multiplex PCR reads. The sample lists under 95,000 distinct CDR3 sequences, more than 85% occurring once. Sequences were obtained from CD8+ T cells from PBMCs. The origin of the receptors is a human donor with Susac syndrome.

This chain links TRBV6-2 or TRBV6-3 with TRBJ2-1; D gene ambiguous. V dropped 5 bases and J dropped 4 bases, with 9 bases sitting between them. Germline V gives CDR1 MNHEY, CDR2 SVGEGT. This CDR3 comprises 13 residues. The DNA of the CDR3 is TGTGCCAGCAGTCTCCGGTTGTACAATGAGCAGTTCTTC. Translation: CASSLRLYNEQFF.

The rearrangement joins TRBV20-1 to TRBJ2-7; 8 bases match TRBD2. This CDR3 contains 15 residues. Germline assignment: CDR1 DFQATT and CDR2 SNEGSKA (reference sequence). The V gene end was trimmed by 1 base and the J gene end by 0 bases; junction bases not matched to a gene: 5. CDR3: CSARGLAGPSYEQYF. CDR3 sequence (DNA): TGCAGTGCTAGAGGGCTAGCGGGCCCCTCCTACGAGCAGTACTTC.

The chain is built from TRBV20-1 and TRBJ2-1, with TRBD2 matching over 7 bases. Germline V gives CDR1 DFQATT, CDR2 SNEGSKA (reference sequence). V gave up 3 bases and J gave up 8 bases; unmatched junction bases: 1. CDR3 length equals 11 residues. The CDR3 region is CSASREDEQFF. The CDR3 nucleotides read TGCAGTGCTAGTCGGGAGGATGAGCAGTTCTTC.

The chain has TRBV30 and TRBJ2-1, with D possibly being TRBD2 (6 bases). This CDR3 is 15 amino acids long. Germline CDR1 reads GTSNPN; CDR2 reads SVGIG (reference sequence). The V end was cut by 5 bases, the J end by 0 bases, with 14 bases between. Written as DNA, the CDR3 is TGTGCCTGGTTAGGTTTGGAGGGCTCCTACAATGAGCAGTTCTTC. Translated, it gives CAWLGLEGSYNEQFF.

The rearrangement uses TRBV7-6 and TRBJ2-5; D remains ambiguous. Trimming removed 3 bases at V and 2 bases at J, with 13 bases between. The germline V gene has CDR1 SGHVS and CDR2 FNYEAQ. The CDR3 contains 15 residues. The CDR3 loop reads CASSFALPGQETQYF. The CDR3 DNA reads as TGTGCCAGCAGCTTTGCACTACCCGGACAAGAGACCCAGTACTTC.

The V call is TRBV5-1, the J call TRBJ1-1; the match to TRBD1 covers 9 bases. Trimming took 3 bases from V and 1 from J; bases not matched to a gene: 4. The V gene's germline CDR1 is SGHRS and CDR2 YFSETQ. The CDR3 covers 15 residues. Here the CDR3 DNA reads TGCGCCAGCAGCTGGGGACAGGGTCCGAACACTGAAGCTTTCTTT. This sequence encodes CASSWGQGPNTEAFF. Looking up the rest from reference TRBV5-1 and TRBJ1-1 gives the full variable domain: KAGVTQTPRYLIKTRGQQVTLSCSPISGHRSVSWYQQTPGQGLQFLFEYFSETQRNKGNFPGRFSGRQFSNSRSEMNVSTLELGDSALYLCASSWGQGPNTEAFFGQGTRLTVV.

The chain carries TRBV20-1 and TRBJ2-1; 8 bases fit TRBD2. CDR1 DFQATT and CDR2 SNEGSKA come from the germline V gene (reference sequence). There are 15 residues in the CDR3. Trimming cost V 6 bases and J 6 bases; bases outside gene matches: 13. For the CDR3, the DNA is TGCAGTGCCCCAGGGCGGCTAGCGGGCGGCAATGAGCAGTTCTTC. Translation gives CSAPGRLAGGNEQFF.

This clonotype was seen a few times. The genes are TRBV7-8 and TRBJ2-1; 8 bases map to TRBD2. CDR3 length equals 12 residues. Germline CDR1 and CDR2: SGHVS and FQNEAQ. The junction had 3 bases not matched to a gene; V was cut back by 6 bases and J by 8 bases. DNA for the CDR3: TGTGCCAGCAGGCAGACTAGCGATGAGCAGTTCTTC. Protein sequence: CASRQTSDEQFF.

J is TRBJ2-1 and V is TRBV12-3 or TRBV12-4; the match to TRBD2 covers 12 bases. Germline trimming cut 5 bases from V and 9 bases from J; bases unmatched to any gene: 5. The CDR3 is 14 amino acids. Written as DNA, the CDR3 is TGTGCCAGCAGTCCTAGCGGGAGGGCCGGTGAGCAGTTCTTC. Its protein product is CASSPSGRAGEQFF.